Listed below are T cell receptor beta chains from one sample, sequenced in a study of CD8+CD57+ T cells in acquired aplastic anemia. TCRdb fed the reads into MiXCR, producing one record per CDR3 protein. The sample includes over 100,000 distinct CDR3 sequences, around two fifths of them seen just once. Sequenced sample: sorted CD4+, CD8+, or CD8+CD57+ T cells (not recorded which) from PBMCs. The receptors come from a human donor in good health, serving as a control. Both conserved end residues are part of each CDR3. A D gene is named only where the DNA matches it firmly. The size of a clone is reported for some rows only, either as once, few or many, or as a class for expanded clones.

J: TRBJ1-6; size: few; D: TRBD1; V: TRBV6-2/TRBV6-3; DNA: TGTGCCAGCAGCCAGTCCCAGGGGGCCACCTATAATTCACCCCTCCACTTT; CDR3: CASSQSQGATYNSPLHF
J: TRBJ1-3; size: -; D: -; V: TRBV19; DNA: TGTGCCAGTAGTAGACAGTGGCATTACTCTGGAAACACCATATATTTT; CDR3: CASSRQWHYSGNTIYF
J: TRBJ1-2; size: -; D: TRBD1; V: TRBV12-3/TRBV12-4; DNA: TGTGCCAGCAGCCCGGGACAGACGGGGGGTGGCTACACCTTC; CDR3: CASSPGQTGGGYTF
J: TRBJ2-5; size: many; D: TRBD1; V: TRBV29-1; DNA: TGCAGCGTTGACTTCCGGGACAGGGGCCAAGAGACCCAGTACTTC; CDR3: CSVDFRDRGQETQYF
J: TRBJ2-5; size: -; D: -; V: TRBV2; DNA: TGTGCCAGCAGTGTCACGGAGACCCAGTACTTC; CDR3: CASSVTETQYF
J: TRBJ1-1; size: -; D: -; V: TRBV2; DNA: TGTGCCAGCAGTTTCGCAGGGCGCACTGAAGCTTTCTTT; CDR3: CASSFAGRTEAFF
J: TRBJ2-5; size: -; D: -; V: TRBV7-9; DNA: TGTGCCAGCAGCCAGAAAGAGACCCAGTACTTC; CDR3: CASSQKETQYF
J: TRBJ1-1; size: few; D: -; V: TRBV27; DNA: TGTGCCAGCAGTTTCGTCGAGGCAGCTGAAGCTTTCTTT; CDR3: CASSFVEAAEAFF
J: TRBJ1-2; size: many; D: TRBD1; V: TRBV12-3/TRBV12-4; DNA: TGTGCCAGCAGTAGAGACAGGGCCGGCTATGGCTACACCTTC; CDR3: CASSRDRAGYGYTF
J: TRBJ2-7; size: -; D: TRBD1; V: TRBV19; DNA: TGTGCCAGTAGGGGGACAGGGATCTACGAGCAGTACTTC; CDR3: CASRGTGIYEQYF
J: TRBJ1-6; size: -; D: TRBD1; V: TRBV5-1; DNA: TGCGCCAACAGCTTGGGCCCGGGACAGGGTTTGACCCTCCACTTT; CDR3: CANSLGPGQGLTLHF
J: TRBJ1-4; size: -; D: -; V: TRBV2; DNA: TGTGCCAGCAAGGACCGAGGGGTGGCTAATGAAAAACCGTTTTTT; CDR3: CASKDRGVANEKPFF
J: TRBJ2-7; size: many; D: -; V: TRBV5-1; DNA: TGCGCCAGCAGCTTGCGTTCAGACTACGAGCAGTACTTC; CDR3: CASSLRSDYEQYF
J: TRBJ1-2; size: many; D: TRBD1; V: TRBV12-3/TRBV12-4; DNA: TGTGCCAGCAGGCGACAGGGGGTCGATGGCTACACCTTC; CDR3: CASRRQGVDGYTF
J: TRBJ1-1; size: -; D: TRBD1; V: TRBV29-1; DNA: TGCAGCGTTGACCCGGCGGACAGGCGGAACACTGAAGCTTTCTTT; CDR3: CSVDPADRRNTEAFF
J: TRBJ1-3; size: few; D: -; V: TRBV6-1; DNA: TGTGCCAGCAGTCACCCGGGACGGACTGGAACCACCATATATTTT; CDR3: CASSHPGRTGTTIYF
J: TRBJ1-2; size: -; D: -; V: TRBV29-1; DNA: TGCAGCGGGGGACGGGGTGACTACGGCTACACCTTC; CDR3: CSGGRGDYGYTF
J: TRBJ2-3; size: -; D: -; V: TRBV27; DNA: TGTGCCAGCAGTCGGGACGGAAGTAGTAGCACAGATACGCAGTATTTT; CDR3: CASSRDGSSSTDTQYF
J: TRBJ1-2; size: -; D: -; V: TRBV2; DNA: TGTGCCAGCAGTGAAAAACAGGGTGGCTATGGCTACACCTTC; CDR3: CASSEKQGGYGYTF
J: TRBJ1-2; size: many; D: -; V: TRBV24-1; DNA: TGTGCCACCAGTGACCCAGGACAGTCCTATGGCTACACCTTC; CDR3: CATSDPGQSYGYTF
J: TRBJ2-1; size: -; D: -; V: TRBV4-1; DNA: TGCGCCAGCAGCCAGCAGGTGAGCGGAAACTCCTACAATGAGCAGTTCTTC; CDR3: CASSQQVSGNSYNEQFF
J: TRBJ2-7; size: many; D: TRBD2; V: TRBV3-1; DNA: TGTGCCAGCAGCCAAGCCGGCGGGAGTGCACCCTACGAGCAGTACTTC; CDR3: CASSQAGGSAPYEQYF
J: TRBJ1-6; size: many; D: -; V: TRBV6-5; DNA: TGTGCCAGCAGTTACGGGCACAGCAGTTCACCCCTCCACTTT; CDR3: CASSYGHSSSPLHF
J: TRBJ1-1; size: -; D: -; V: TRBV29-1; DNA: TGCAGCGGGGCTGTTGGCACTGAAGCTTTCTTT; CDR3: CSGAVGTEAFF
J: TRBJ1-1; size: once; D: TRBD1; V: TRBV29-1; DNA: TGCAGCGTTAGGGACAGGAACACTGAAGCTTTCTTT; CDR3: CSVRDRNTEAFF
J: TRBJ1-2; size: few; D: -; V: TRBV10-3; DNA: TGTGCCATCAGTGAGTCCTCTGGGACGTTCTATGGCTACACCTTC; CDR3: CAISESSGTFYGYTF
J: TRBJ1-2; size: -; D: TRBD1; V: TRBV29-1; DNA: TGCAGCGTTGTACGGGGACAGAGGAACTATGGCTACACCTTC; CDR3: CSVVRGQRNYGYTF
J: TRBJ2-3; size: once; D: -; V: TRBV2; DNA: TGTGCCAGCAGCAAGGACTCCATCCCACACGATACGCAGTATTTT; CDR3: CASSKDSIPHDTQYF
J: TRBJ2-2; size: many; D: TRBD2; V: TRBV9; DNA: TGTGCCAGCAGCACCAGCGGGAGGGCCGCCGGGGAGCTGTTTTTT; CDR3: CASSTSGRAAGELFF
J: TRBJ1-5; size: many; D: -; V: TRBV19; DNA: TGTGCCAGTAGTATTTCCGGCCAATATAGCAATCAGCCCCAGCATTTT; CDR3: CASSISGQYSNQPQHF
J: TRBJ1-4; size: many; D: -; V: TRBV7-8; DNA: TGTGCCAGCAGCACCAAATCCCGGGACTATTACTCGGGCCCCGCGCTGTTTTTT; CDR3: CASSTKSRDYYSGPALFF
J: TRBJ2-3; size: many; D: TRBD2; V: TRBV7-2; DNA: TGTGCCAGCAGCATGACTAGCGGGAACACAGATACGCAGTATTTT; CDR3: CASSMTSGNTDTQYF
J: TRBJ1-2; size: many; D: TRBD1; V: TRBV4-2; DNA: TGTGCCAGCAGCCAAGCAACAGGGGGCGAGGATGGCTACACCTTC; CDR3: CASSQATGGEDGYTF
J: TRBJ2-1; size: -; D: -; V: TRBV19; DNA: TGTGCCAGTAGAACCCTGGGCAGCTACAATGAGCAGTTCTTC; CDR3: CASRTLGSYNEQFF
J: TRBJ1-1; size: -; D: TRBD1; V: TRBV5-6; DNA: TGTGCCAGCAGCTTGTCAGGGGGCTCGTACACTGAAGCTTTCTTT; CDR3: CASSLSGGSYTEAFF
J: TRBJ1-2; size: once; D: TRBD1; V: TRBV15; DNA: TGTGCCACCAGCAGAGAGACAGGGGGCGCGGGATATGGCTACACCTTC; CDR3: CATSRETGGAGYGYTF
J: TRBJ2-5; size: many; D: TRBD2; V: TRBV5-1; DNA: TGCGCCAGCAGCTTAGCGTCTAGCGGGGGTGAGACCCAGTACTTC; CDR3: CASSLASSGGETQYF
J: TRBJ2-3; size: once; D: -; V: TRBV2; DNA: TGTGCCAGCAGTCGAGGGACAGATACGCAGTATTTT; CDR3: CASSRGTDTQYF
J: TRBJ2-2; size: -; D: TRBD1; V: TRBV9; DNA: TGTGCCAGCAGCTTGGACAGGGCGAACACCGGGGAGCTGTTTTTT; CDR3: CASSLDRANTGELFF
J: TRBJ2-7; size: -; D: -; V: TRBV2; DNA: TGTGCCAGCAGGGACAGTAAAGGACCTCGCTTC; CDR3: CASRDSKGPRF
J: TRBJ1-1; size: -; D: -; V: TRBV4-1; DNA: TGCGCCAGCAGCCACGGTAGTTCTGAAGCTTTCTTT; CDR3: CASSHGSSEAFF
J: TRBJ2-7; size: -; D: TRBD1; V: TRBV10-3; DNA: TGTGCCATCGCGGTTCCGGGACAGGGGCTCCACGAGCAGTACTTC; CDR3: CAIAVPGQGLHEQYF
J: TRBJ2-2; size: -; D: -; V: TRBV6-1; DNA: TGTGCCATCAGCCCTGACAGTAACACCGGGGAGCTGTTTTTT; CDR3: CAISPDSNTGELFF
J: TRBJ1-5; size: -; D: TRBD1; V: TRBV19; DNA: TGTGCCAGTAGTATCATAACAGGGGGTAGCAATCAGCCCCAGCATTTT; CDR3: CASSIITGGSNQPQHF
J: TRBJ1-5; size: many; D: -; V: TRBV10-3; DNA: TGTGCCATCAGTCCGAATAATCAGCCCCAGCATTTT; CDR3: CAISPNNQPQHF
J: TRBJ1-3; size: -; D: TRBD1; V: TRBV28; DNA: TGTGCCAGCAGTTCAGGGGGAGTGGGAAACACCATATATTTT; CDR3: CASSSGGVGNTIYF
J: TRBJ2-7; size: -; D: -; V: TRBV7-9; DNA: TGTGCCAGCAGCTTCGGACGGTACGAGCAGTACTTC; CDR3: CASSFGRYEQYF
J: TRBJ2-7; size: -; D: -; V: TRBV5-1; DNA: TGCGCCAGCAGGGCCGGGGACCGCTACTACGAGCAGTACTTC; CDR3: CASRAGDRYYEQYF
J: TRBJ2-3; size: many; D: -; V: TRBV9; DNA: TGTGCCAGCAGCGTCCTAGACGGATACCCCACAGATACGCAGTATTTT; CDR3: CASSVLDGYPTDTQYF
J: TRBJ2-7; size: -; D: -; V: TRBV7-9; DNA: TGTGCCAGCAGCTCCGGAGAGCGGGCACCCTACGAGCAGTACTTC; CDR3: CASSSGERAPYEQYF
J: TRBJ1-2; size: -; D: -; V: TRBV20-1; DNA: TGCAGTGCTAGGGACCCCATGAGGTATGGCTACACCTTC; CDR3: CSARDPMRYGYTF
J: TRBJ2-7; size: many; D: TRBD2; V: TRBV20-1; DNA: TGCAGTGCGACTGGACTAGCGGGGAACTACGAGCAGTACTTC; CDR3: CSATGLAGNYEQYF
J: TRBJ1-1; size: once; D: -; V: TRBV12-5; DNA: TGTGCTAGTGGGTCCACAGTGTCCCACACTGAAGCTTTCTTT; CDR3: CASGSTVSHTEAFF